The T cell receptor (beta chain) under discussion was sequenced for a study of early T cells in non-severe SARS-CoV-2 infection. One entry per CDR3 protein, called by TCRdb with MiXCR from the 5' RACE reads. The sample lists about 83,000 distinct CDR3 sequences; around an eighth were seen once. This CDR3 is 15 amino acids long. V dropped 7 bases and J dropped 3; count of bases not matched to a gene: 7. Germline CDR1 is LNHDA and CDR2 is SQIVND (reference sequence). This clonotype was counted at least ten times. The receptor's source is an adult who was a healthcare worker with PCR-confirmed SARS-CoV-2 infection or an uninfected control (not recorded which). Sequencing input: whole blood. The chain joins TRBV19 to TRBJ2-1, with 9 bases aligning to TRBD2. CDR3 coding DNA: TGTGCCAGTAAGGTAGGGCGGGAGGGCTACAATGAGCAGTTCTTC. Translating it yields CASKVGREGYNEQFF.